In its sample, the clone carrying this T cell receptor (beta chain) was seen a few times. Its antigen remains unidentified. The data are from a study of T cells after yellow fever vaccination. The CDR3 length is 15 residues. The V gene end was trimmed by 5 bases and the J gene end by 1 base; junction bases not matched to a gene: 6. Germline assignment: CDR1 SGHVS and CDR2 FNYEAQ. The authors made TCR cDNA by 5'RACE template switching, adding a universal primer site and UMIs. TCRdb itself ran the 5' RACE reads through MiXCR, one entry per CDR3 protein. The table has hundreds of thousands of distinct CDR3 sequences, over 8% seen once; the top ten hold approximately 19%. General study points: Peaking faster, on day 5 versus 15, the secondary response was nonetheless weaker. Re-detected after boosting: most primary clones, around 96% of CD4 and about 85% of CD8. There was a small share of clonotypes that showed up in both the CD4 and CD8 compartments.

The chain links TRBV7-6 to TRBJ2-3, with 7 positions matching TRBD1. The sample was PBMCs, taken on the day of the first yellow fever vaccination. This TCR was sampled from a man between 18 and 29 years old who received the YFV17D yellow fever vaccine. CDR3 amino acids: CASSLGQVGTDTQYF. In DNA form, the CDR3 reads TGTGCCAGCAGCCTAGGACAGGTGGGCACAGATACGCAGTATTTT. The full variable domain, its missing parts supplied by reference TRBV7-6 and TRBJ2-3, is GAGVSQSPRYKVTKRGQDVALRCDPISGHVSLYWYRQALGQGPEFLTYFNYEAQQDKSGLPNDRFSAERPEGSISTLTIQRTEQRDSAMYRCASSLGQVGTDTQYFGPGTRLTVL.